The 5 T cell receptor beta chains in this list originate from one sample, sequenced in a study of cytomegalovirus exposure and HLA in healthy donors. The PCR used 60 Vbeta and 13 Jbeta primers. The data were produced by immunoSEQ multiplex PCR, yet TCRdb's version contains in-frame clones alone and is incomplete. The sample has some 89,000 clones; 81% are singletons. Sequencing was performed on PBMCs. These receptors all come from a woman under 40 in good health and CMV-seronegative.

V and J are TRBV30 and TRBJ2-3; D is undetermined. The CDR3 runs to 11 residues. The V end was cut by 0 bases, the J end by 5 bases, with 3 bases between. From germline, CDR1 is GTSNPN and CDR2 SVGIG (reference sequence). The CDR3: CAWSVKDTQYF. The CDR3 bases are TGTGCCTGGAGTGTTAAAGATACGCAGTATTTT.

J is TRBJ2-1 and V is TRBV5-1; D is ambiguous. Germline lookup yields CDR1 SGHRS and CDR2 YFSETQ. Trimming took 4 bases from V and 6 from J, leaving 14 bases between them. There are 14 residues in the CDR3. This CDR3 reads CASSTPVLVNEQFF. CDR3 DNA sequence: TGCGCCAGCAGCACACCCGTGCTGGTCAATGAGCAGTTCTTC.

The chain uses TRBV11-3 and TRBJ2-5; no definite D call. CDR1 SGHNT and CDR2 YENEEA come from the germline V gene. Trimming stripped 1 base from V and 3 bases from J, with 6 bases between. The CDR3 totals 13 residues. CDR3 loop: CASSLVSEETQYF. In DNA form, the CDR3 reads TGTGCCAGCAGCTTAGTTTCAGAAGAGACCCAGTACTTC.

In DNA, the CDR3 is TGTGCCAGCAGCCTCATCACCGGGACTAGCGTTACCGGGGAGCTGTTTTTT. Amino acid sequence: CASSLITGTSVTGELFF. This chain links TRBV7-3 with TRBJ2-2; 10 nucleotides agree with TRBD2. This CDR3 spans 17 amino acids. The J segment lost 5 bases and the V segment lost 5 bases, leaving 11 bases of the junction unmatched. CDR1 SGHTA and CDR2 FQGTGA come from the germline V gene. The entire variable domain, with the rest obtained from reference TRBV7-3 and TRBJ2-2, is as follows: GAGVSQTPSNKVTEKGKYVELRCDPISGHTALYWYRQSLGQGPEFLIYFQGTGAADDSGLPNDRFFAVRPEGSVSTLKIQRTERGDSAVYLCASSLITGTSVTGELFFGEGSRLTVL.

This sequence joins TRBV10-3 and TRBJ2-1, with D possibly being TRBD1 (5 bases). Trimming left V 1 base short and J 3 bases short, with 7 bases between. Germline loops: CDR1 ENHRY, CDR2 SYGVKD. The CDR3 has 14 amino acids. CDR3 sequence: CAISEFDSYNEQFF. CDR3 sequence (DNA): TGTGCCATCAGTGAGTTCGACAGCTACAATGAGCAGTTCTTC.